The clone carrying this T cell receptor (beta chain) was observed a handful of times. CDR3 size: 15 residues. Looked up from germline, CDR1 is SEHNR and CDR2 is FQNEAQ (reference sequence). The germline V and J ends were trimmed by 3 bases and 1 base, with 7 bases remaining between them. Each CDR3 protein is one row after TCRdb ran MiXCR on the PCR reads. The sample lists around 480,000 distinct CDR3 sequences; 20% to 25% were seen once. The data stem from a study of molecular identifiers for immune sequencing clone quantification. The TCR comes from a human donor in good health. Some libraries in this study had Jurkat cell RNA spiked in. Sequenced: naive CD8+ T cells from blood, with Jurkat cell RNA spiked in. Subset: FACS-sorted CD8+CD4-CCR7+CD45RA+ naive T cells. The rearrangement links TRBV7-9 to TRBJ2-6; D is possibly TRBD2 (5 bases). Written as DNA, the CDR3 is TGTGCCAGCAGCTTCGAGGGTTCTGGGGCCAACGTCCTGACTTTC. Protein: CASSFEGSGANVLTF.